These 26 T cell receptor beta chains were sequenced from one sample in a study of blood T cell repertoires in COVID-19. The method was immunoSEQ multiplex PCR; TCRdb's version includes in-frame clones alone and lacks a portion of them. The sample has about 260,000 clones; 80% to 95% are singletons. The specimen sequenced was PBMCs or T cells enriched from blood (not recorded which). These receptors were collected from a man in his forties who had been exposed to COVID-19.

The rearrangement links TRBV4-3 to TRBJ1-1; possible D gene TRBD1, 5 bases. Trimming pared 0 bases from V and 11 bases from J, leaving 13 bases between. CDR3 length equals 13 residues. Germline V lookup: CDR1 LGHNA, CDR2 YSLEER. The CDR3 spells CASSQEGQDGAFF. Written as DNA, the CDR3 is TGCGCCAGCAGCCAAGAGGGGCAGGACGGGGCTTTCTTT.

The chain combines TRBV6-6 with TRBJ1-3, with no clear D. Trimming stripped 5 bases from V and 2 bases from J, with 13 bases between. Germline V gene data show CDR1 as MNHNY and CDR2 as SVGAGI (reference sequence). The CDR3 loop spans 15 amino acids. The CDR3 loop reads CASSPPGTAGNTIYF. The CDR3 DNA is TGTGCCAGCAGTCCTCCGGGAACAGCTGGAAACACCATATATTTT.

The V and J genes are TRBV19 and TRBJ1-2; no clear D. Trimming removed 3 bases from V and 3 bases from J, with 8 bases in between. CDR1 is LNHDA and CDR2 is SQIVND in the germline V gene (reference sequence). This CDR3 region has 13 residues. DNA of the CDR3: TGTGCCAGTAGTATCGGGTCGCACTATGGCTACACCTTC. Protein: CASSIGSHYGYTF.

This clone was seen only once. The CDR3 DNA reads TGTGCCAGCAGCCCCCAGGGCAGGGTGAACACTGAAGCTTTCTTT. Translation gives CASSPQGRVNTEAFF. The chain recombines TRBV7-3 with TRBJ1-1, with D maybe TRBD1 (5 bases). Germline V gives CDR1 SGHTA, CDR2 FQGTGA. The CDR3 is made up of 15 amino acids. V lost 5 bases and J 0 bases, leaving 13 bases between the germline ends.

The J gene is TRBJ2-3, the V gene TRBV5-1; 15 bases match TRBD2. The CDR3 sequence is 19 residues long. J was trimmed by 3 bases and V by 4 bases; bases with no gene match: 12. Looked up from germline, CDR1 is SGHRS and CDR2 is YFSETQ. The CDR3 sequence is CASSPTPGLAGGRTDTQYF. DNA of the CDR3: TGCGCCAGCAGCCCCACCCCGGGACTAGCGGGAGGAAGAACAGATACGCAGTATTTT.

The V and J genes are TRBV3-1 (or the pseudogene TRBV3-2) and TRBJ1-2; D possibly corresponds to TRBD1 (5 bases). The CDR3 is made up of 13 amino acids. Germline V gene sequence: CDR1 LGHDT, CDR2 YNNKEL (reference sequence). Trimming cost V 6 bases and J 4 bases, with 12 bases left between them. In nucleotides, the CDR3 is TGTGCCAGCAGGGGGGGAGTTTCCTATGGCTACACCTTC. As protein: CASRGGVSYGYTF.

V and J are TRBV28 and TRBJ1-5; possible D gene TRBD1, 5 bases. Germline V CDR1 and CDR2: MDHEN, SYDVKM. V shed 2 bases and J shed 6 bases, with 23 bases lying between them. This CDR3 has 18 residues. In DNA form, the CDR3 reads TGTGCCAGCAGTTTAATCCCCTGGCAGGGTGGGCTTAGTCAGCCCCAGCATTTT. This encodes CASSLIPWQGGLSQPQHF.

The chain joins TRBV2 to TRBJ1-5; D is ambiguous. The CDR3 spans 12 residues. The V end was cut by 4 bases, the J end by 6 bases, with 7 bases between. Germline V gene lookup returns CDR1 SNHLY and CDR2 FYNNEI. This chain's CDR3 is CASSVFSQPQHF. CDR3 nucleotide sequence: TGTGCCAGCAGTGTGTTCAGTCAGCCCCAGCATTTT.

This clone was seen a few times. The CDR3: CASSPSAGQDGYTF. The CDR3 DNA reads TGTGCCAGCAGCCCCTCAGCTGGACAGGATGGCTACACCTTC. The J gene is TRBJ1-2, the V gene TRBV7-9; 7 positions agree with TRBD1. Germline CDR1 SEHNR, CDR2 FQNEAQ (reference sequence). The CDR3 extends over 14 amino acids. Germline trimming cut 5 bases from V and 6 bases from J; bases unmatched to any gene: 9.

V and J are TRBV5-1 and TRBJ2-2; maybe TRBD1 (5 bases). The CDR3 is 13 amino acids. Deletions cut 0 bases from V and 10 bases from J, with 10 bases between. Germline loops: CDR1 SGHRS, CDR2 YFSETQ. CDR3 sequence (DNA): TGCGCCAGCAGCTTGGATAGCAGGGCGGAGCTGTTTTTT. This gives the protein CASSLDSRAELFF.

V usage is TRBV4-3 and J usage is TRBJ2-2; 11 nucleotides match TRBD2. V dropped 5 bases and J dropped 9; count of bases not matched to a gene: 14. This CDR3 spans 17 amino acids. Looked up from germline, CDR1 is LGHNA and CDR2 is YSLEER. The chain's CDR3 is CASSLGTSGGTHRELFF. Written as DNA, the CDR3 is TGCGCCAGCAGCTTAGGAACTAGCGGGGGAACCCACCGGGAGCTGTTTTTT.

The rearrangement links TRBV27 to TRBJ2-7, with 9 bases fitting TRBD1. This CDR3 has 14 residues. Germline V gives CDR1 MNHEY, CDR2 SMNVEV (reference sequence). V shed 4 bases, J shed 3 bases, and the junction held 4 bases outside the gene matches. The CDR3 coding sequence is TGTGCCAGCAGTTACGGGACAGGGTTCTACGAGCAGTACTTC. Amino acid sequence: CASSYGTGFYEQYF.

This chain joins TRBV6-5 and TRBJ1-1; the D gene is possibly TRBD1 (6 bases). CDR3 length: 13 residues. CDR1 and CDR2 from the germline V gene are MNHEY and SVGAGI. V lost 10 bases, J lost 1 base, and 13 bases lay in between. The CDR3 coding sequence is TGTGCCACTAAAACAGGGCCGAACACTGAAGCTTTCTTT. Protein product: CATKTGPNTEAFF.

This chain uses TRBV6-5 with TRBJ1-3; D unresolved. Germline CDR1 MNHEY, CDR2 SVGAGI. The CDR3 covers 16 residues. Deletions cut 4 bases from V and 4 bases from J, with 17 bases between. CDR3 coding DNA: TGTGCCAGCAGTTCTCGATTACCGGGATCCGGAAACACCATATATTTT. Protein product: CASSSRLPGSGNTIYF.

This clone was observed once. V is TRBV5-4 and J is TRBJ2-4; a weak D match, TRBD1 (6 bases). CDR1 and CDR2 (germline): SGHNT, YYREEE (reference sequence). Trimming removed 3 bases from V and 0 bases from J, with 13 bases in between. This CDR3 spans 16 amino acids. The DNA for the CDR3 is TGTGCCAGCAGCTCCCCGAGGGGGAGAGCCAAAAACATTCAGTACTTC. Amino acid sequence: CASSSPRGRAKNIQYF.

J is TRBJ2-5 and V is TRBV7-2, with 8 bases identical to TRBD2. In germline, CDR1 is SGHTA, CDR2 FQGNSA. V shed 7 bases, J shed 0 bases, and the junction held 10 bases outside the gene matches. This CDR3 has 16 amino acids. CDR3 DNA: TGTGCCAGCACCGTTTTAGCGGGATATTACCAAGAGACCCAGTACTTC. Translation: CASTVLAGYYQETQYF.

V usage is TRBV11-3 and J usage is TRBJ2-7; TRBD2 matches at 9 bases. Looked up from germline, CDR1 is SGHNT and CDR2 is YENEEA. V was pared by 5 bases and J by 3 bases, with 2 bases of the junction left unmatched. CDR3 length: 13 residues. Written as DNA, the CDR3 is TGTGCCAGCAGCGCGACTAGCGGCTACGAGCAGTACTTC. Translation: CASSATSGYEQYF.

J is TRBJ2-1 and V is TRBV7-2; 8 nucleotides line up with TRBD2. Germline V CDR1 and CDR2: SGHTA, FQGNSA. The CDR3 consists of 17 residues. V shed 2 bases and J 9 bases; nucleotides not matched to a gene: 15. The CDR3 loop reads CASSLPPAGGRLGEQFF. The CDR3, as DNA: TGTGCCAGCAGCTTACCACCGGCGGGAGGACGGCTCGGTGAGCAGTTCTTC.

The V call is TRBV6-4, the J call TRBJ2-6; 7 nucleotides line up with TRBD2. Trimming at V came to 0 bases and at J to 1 base, leaving 6 bases not matched to a gene. Germline V lookup: CDR1 MRHNA, CDR2 SNTAGT. The CDR3 spans 18 residues. The CDR3 protein is CASSDSNAGVSGANVLTF. In nucleotides, the CDR3 is TGTGCCAGCAGTGACTCGAATGCGGGAGTATCTGGGGCCAACGTCCTGACTTTC.

The sample holds one count of this clone. The rearrangement joins TRBV19 to TRBJ1-6; TRBD1 matches 7 bases. Germline V gene lookup returns CDR1 LNHDA and CDR2 SQIVND (reference sequence). Trimming at V came to 4 bases and at J to 1 base, leaving 7 bases not matched to a gene. This CDR3 comprises 17 residues. CDR3 sequence (DNA): TGTGCCAGTAGTACAGACAGGGTTGCATCCTATAATTCACCCCTCCACTTT. Amino acid sequence: CASSTDRVASYNSPLHF.

The V call is TRBV29-1, the J call TRBJ1-1, with no clear D. This CDR3 is 13 amino acids long. Trimming removed 7 bases from V and 0 bases from J, with 12 bases in between. Germline V lookup: CDR1 SQVTM, CDR2 ANQGSEA. Written as DNA, the CDR3 is TGCAGCGCCGAGGGAAATATGAACACTGAAGCTTTCTTT. Translating it yields CSAEGNMNTEAFF. Supplemented by reference TRBV29-1 and TRBJ1-1, the full variable domain reads SAVISQKPSRDICQRGTSLTIQCQVDSQVTMMFWYRQQPGQSLTLIATANQGSEATYESGFVIDKFPISRPNLTFSTLTVSNMSPEDSSIYLCSAEGNMNTEAFFGQGTRLTVV.

The chain joins TRBV13 to TRBJ2-1, with D perhaps matching TRBD2 (5 bases). V was shortened by 5 bases and J by 10 bases, with 12 bases between the two germline ends. The CDR3 has 12 residues. CDR1 is PRHDT and CDR2 is FYEKMQ in the germline V gene (reference sequence). CDR3 residues: CASSPGLEEQFF. Written as DNA, the CDR3 is TGTGCCAGCAGCCCTGGACTTGAGGAGCAGTTCTTC.

This clone was seen only once. The chain has TRBV9 and TRBJ2-3, with 13 nucleotides matching TRBD2. This CDR3 has 14 residues. The V segment lost 10 bases and the J segment 4 bases; nucleotides outside the gene matches: 6. CDR1 is SGDLS and CDR2 is YYNGEE in the germline V gene. The CDR3 sequence: CASGLAGSADTQYF. In DNA form, the CDR3 reads TGTGCCTCGGGACTAGCGGGATCTGCAGATACGCAGTATTTT.

This rearrangement joins TRBV6-1 to TRBJ2-3; 8 bases agree with TRBD1. The length of the CDR3 is 15 residues. CDR1 and CDR2 from the germline V gene are MNHNS and SASEGT. Losses at the gene ends were 2 bases for V and 4 bases for J; bases not matched to a gene: 5. Here the CDR3 reads CASSEPGQGADTQYF. The CDR3 DNA sequence: TGTGCCAGCAGTGAACCCGGACAGGGTGCAGATACGCAGTATTTT.

The CDR3 region is CASSYSPRGGNSPLHF. The CDR3, as DNA: TGTGCCAGCAGTTACTCCCCGAGGGGGGGCAATTCACCCCTCCACTTT. The genes are TRBV6-5 and TRBJ1-6, with D perhaps TRBD1 (6 bases). V lost 0 bases, J lost 7 bases, and 13 bases lay in between. Germline V CDR1 and CDR2: MNHEY, SVGAGI. This CDR3 has 16 amino acids.

The chain links TRBV19 to TRBJ1-6; TRBD1 aligns across 7 bases. This CDR3 region has 13 residues. Per the germline V gene, CDR1 is LNHDA and CDR2 is SQIVND (reference sequence). J lost 7 bases, V lost 4 bases, and 1 base had no gene match. CDR3 sequence reads: CASSKDRNSPLHF. CDR3 in DNA: TGTGCCAGTAGTAAGGACAGGAATTCACCCCTCCACTTT.